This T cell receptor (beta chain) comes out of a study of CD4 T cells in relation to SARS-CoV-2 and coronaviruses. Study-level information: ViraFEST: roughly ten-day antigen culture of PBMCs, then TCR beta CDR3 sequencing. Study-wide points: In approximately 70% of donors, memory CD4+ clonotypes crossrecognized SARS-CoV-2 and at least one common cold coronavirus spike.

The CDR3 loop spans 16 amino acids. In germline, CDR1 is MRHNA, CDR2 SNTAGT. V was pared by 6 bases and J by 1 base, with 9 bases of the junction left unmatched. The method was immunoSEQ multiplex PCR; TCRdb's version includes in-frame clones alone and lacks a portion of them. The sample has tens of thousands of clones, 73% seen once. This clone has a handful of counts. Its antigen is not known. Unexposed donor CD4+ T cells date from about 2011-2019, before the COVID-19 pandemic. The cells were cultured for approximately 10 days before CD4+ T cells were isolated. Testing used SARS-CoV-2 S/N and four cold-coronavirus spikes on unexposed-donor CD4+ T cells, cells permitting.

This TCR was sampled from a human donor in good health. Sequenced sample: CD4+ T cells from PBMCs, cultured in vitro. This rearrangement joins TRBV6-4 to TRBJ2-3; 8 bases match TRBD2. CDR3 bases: TGTGCCAGCAGCCCATCGGGAGGGGGGGGCACAGATACGCAGTATTTT. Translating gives CASSPSGGGGTDTQYF.